This entry is about one T cell receptor beta chain. These data are taken from a study of blood T cell repertoires in COVID-19. Exposed enrollees encountered a COVID-19 case at some point within 2 weeks before study entry. Assay used: immunoSEQ multiplex PCR; TCRdb lists only in-frame clones, some missing. Among 200,000 to 250,000 clones listed, 80% to 90% were seen once. The sequenced sample was PBMCs or T cells enriched from blood (not recorded which). This TCR came from a woman in her twenties or thirties who had been exposed to COVID-19.

Here the CDR3 reads CASSPADSSRVGYSNQPQHF. The DNA for the CDR3 is TGTGCCAGCAGCCCCGCGGACAGTTCCCGGGTGGGGTATAGCAATCAGCCCCAGCATTTT. The chain uses TRBV6-4 and TRBJ1-5; D perhaps matches TRBD1 (6 bases). Trimming shortened V by 6 bases and J by 0 bases, and 27 bases separated the two germline ends. The CDR3 covers 20 residues. CDR1 and CDR2 (germline): MRHNA, SNTAGT.